This TCR beta chain was sequenced in a study of T cells in Graves' hyperthyroidism and ophthalmopathy. Study findings and constraints: With a median lead of 6.5 months before onset, the model predicted ophthalmopathy. Researchers found most expanded thyroid clonotypes above 0.001 in blood as well.

The germline V gene encodes CDR1 SEHNR and CDR2 FQNEAQ (reference sequence). CDR3 size: 16 residues. V trimming: 0 bases; J trimming: 3 bases; junction bases outside the gene matches: 6. This clonotype was recorded at least ten times. Its antigen is undetermined. RNA transcripts yielded amplified TCR beta CDR3 regions. The TCR CDR3 was amplified in a first-round RT-PCR using the HTBI primer set. TCRdb independently ran MiXCR on the multiplex PCR reads; one entry per CDR3 protein. The data show roughly 250,000 distinct CDR3 sequences, around 15% seen once. For ophthalmopathy patients, the Clinical Activity Score was at least 3 and the NOSPECS grade at least 4; duration was under 3 months.

This sequence was found in a woman aged 18-30 years with Graves' ophthalmopathy. Material for sequencing was blood. This chain joins TRBV7-9 and TRBJ1-1; TRBD1 aligns across 8 bases. CDR3 region: CASSLAGRGRHTEAFF. CDR3 in DNA: TGTGCCAGCAGCTTAGCGGGCAGGGGGCGGCACACTGAAGCTTTCTTT.